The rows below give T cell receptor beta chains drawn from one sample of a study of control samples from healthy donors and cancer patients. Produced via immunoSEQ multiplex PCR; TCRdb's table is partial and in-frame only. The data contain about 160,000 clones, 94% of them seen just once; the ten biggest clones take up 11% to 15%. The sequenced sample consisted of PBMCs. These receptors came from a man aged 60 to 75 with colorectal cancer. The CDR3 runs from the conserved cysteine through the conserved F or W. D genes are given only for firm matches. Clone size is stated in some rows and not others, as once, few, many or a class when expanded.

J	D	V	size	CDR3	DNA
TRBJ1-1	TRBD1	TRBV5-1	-	CASSRQGNTEAFF	TGCGCCAGCAGCCGACAGGGCAACACTGAAGCTTTCTTT
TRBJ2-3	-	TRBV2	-	CASSVMDTQYF	TGTGCCAGCAGTGTTATGGATACGCAGTATTTT
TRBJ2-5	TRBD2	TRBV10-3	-	CAISNRREGRAETQYF	TGTGCCATCTCGAATCGACGGGAGGGTAGGGCAGAGACCCAGTACTTC
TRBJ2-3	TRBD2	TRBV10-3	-	CAISGASGGPTDTQYF	TGTGCCATCAGTGGGGCTAGCGGGGGGCCGACAGATACGCAGTATTTT
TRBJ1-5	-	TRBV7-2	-	CASSSTRSNQPQHF	TGTGCCAGCAGCTCCACCCGGTCCAATCAGCCCCAGCATTTT
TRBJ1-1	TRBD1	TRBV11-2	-	CASSFTGVDTEAFF	TGTGCCAGCAGCTTTACAGGGGTGGACACTGAAGCTTTCTTT
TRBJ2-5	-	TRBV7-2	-	CASTPGRKETQYF	TGTGCCAGCACCCCGGGCCGGAAAGAGACCCAGTACTTC
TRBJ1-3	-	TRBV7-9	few	CASSTTGSGNTIYF	TGTGCCAGCAGCACGACAGGCTCTGGAAACACCATATATTTT
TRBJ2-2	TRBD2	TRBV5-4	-	CASRRTSGFTGELFF	TGTGCCAGCAGACGGACTAGCGGGTTCACCGGGGAGCTGTTTTTT
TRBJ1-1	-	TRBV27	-	CASSSTSSGTNEAFF	TGTGCCAGCAGTTCCACCTCCTCCGGGACTAATGAAGCTTTCTTT
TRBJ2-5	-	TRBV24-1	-	CATGPSGTGEETQYF	TGTGCCACCGGACCCTCCGGGACGGGGGAAGAGACCCAGTACTTC
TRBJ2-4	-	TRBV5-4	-	CASSSGADKNIQYF	TGTGCCAGCAGCTCGGGGGCGGATAAAAACATTCAGTACTTC
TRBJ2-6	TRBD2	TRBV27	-	CASSSREAGANVLTF	TGTGCCAGCAGTTCCCGGGAGGCTGGGGCCAACGTCCTGACTTTC
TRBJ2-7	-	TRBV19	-	CASSGGPGFDSYEQYF	TGTGCCAGTAGTGGGGGCCCAGGATTCGACTCCTACGAGCAGTACTTC
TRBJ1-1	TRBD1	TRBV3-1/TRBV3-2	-	CASSQVGGRGTENTEAFF	TGTGCCAGCAGCCAAGTTGGGGGGCGAGGGACAGAGAACACTGAAGCTTTCTTT
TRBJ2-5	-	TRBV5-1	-	CASSAGGSGHRGETQYF	TGCGCCAGCAGCGCCGGGGGTAGCGGCCACCGAGGGGAGACCCAGTACTTC
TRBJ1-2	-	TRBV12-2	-	CASRLASYFYGYTF	TGTGCAAGTCGCTTAGCCTCATATTTCTATGGCTACACCTTC
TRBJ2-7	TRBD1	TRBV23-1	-	CASSQPDRGDLTYEQYF	TGCGCCAGCAGTCAACCGGACAGGGGGGATTTAACCTACGAGCAGTACTTC
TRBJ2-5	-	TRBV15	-	CATSRDRSGQETQYF	TGTGCCACCAGCAGAGATCGTAGCGGACAAGAGACCCAGTACTTC
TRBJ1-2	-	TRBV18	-	CASSQGSPQSNYGYTF	TGTGCCAGCTCACAGGGGTCCCCCCAATCTAACTATGGCTACACCTTC
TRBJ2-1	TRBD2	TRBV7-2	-	CASSAWRGVYNEQFF	TGTGCCAGCAGCGCATGGCGGGGGGTTTACAATGAGCAGTTCTTC
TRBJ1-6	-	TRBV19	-	CASRSQSSYNSPLHF	TGTGCCAGTAGATCGCAAAGCTCCTATAATTCACCCCTCCACTTT
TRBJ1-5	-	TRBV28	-	CASSPPVYSNQPQHF	TGTGCCAGCAGTCCCCCAGTTTATAGCAATCAGCCCCAGCATTTT
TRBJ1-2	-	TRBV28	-	CASSFRQQGYTF	TGTGCCAGCAGTTTCCGACAGCAGGGTTACACCTTC
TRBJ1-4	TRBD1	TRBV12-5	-	CASGLGQGGGKLFF	TGTGCTAGTGGACTGGGACAGGGAGGTGGAAAACTGTTTTTT
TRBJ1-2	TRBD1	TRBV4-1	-	CASSQIAGTAHGYTF	TGCGCCAGCAGCCAGATAGCGGGGACAGCTCATGGCTACACCTTC
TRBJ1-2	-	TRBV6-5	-	CASSYEGQILGGYTF	TGTGCCAGCAGTTACGAGGGACAAATTTTAGGTGGCTACACCTTC
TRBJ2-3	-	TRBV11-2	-	CASSLSLATDTQYF	TGTGCCAGCAGCTTATCATTAGCTACAGATACGCAGTATTTT
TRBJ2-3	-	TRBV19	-	CASSRGISTDTQYF	TGTGCCAGTAGTCGGGGGATTAGCACAGATACGCAGTATTTT
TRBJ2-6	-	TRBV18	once	CASSPVGLSGANVLTF	TGTGCCAGCTCACCCGTAGGGCTCTCTGGGGCCAACGTCCTGACTTTC
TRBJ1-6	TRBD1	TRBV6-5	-	CASSPGTENSPLHF	TGTGCCAGCAGTCCCGGGACAGAAAATTCACCCCTCCACTTT
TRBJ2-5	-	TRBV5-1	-	CASSLAGSTHQETQYF	TGCGCCAGCAGCTTGGCCGGTAGCACCCACCAAGAGACCCAGTACTTC
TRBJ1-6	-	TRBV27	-	CASSLRTAGSPLHF	TGTGCCAGCAGTTTAAGGACAGCCGGTTCACCCCTCCACTTT
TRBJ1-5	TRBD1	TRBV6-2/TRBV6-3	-	CASSFRGDSNQPQHF	TGTGCCAGCAGCTTCAGGGGGGATAGCAATCAGCCCCAGCATTTT
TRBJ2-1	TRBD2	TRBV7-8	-	CASSLSGGFSYNEQFF	TGTGCCAGCAGCTTAAGCGGGGGCTTTTCCTACAATGAGCAGTTCTTC
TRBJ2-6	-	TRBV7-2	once	CASSLPLISGANVLTF	TGTGCCAGCAGCTTACCGTTGATCTCTGGGGCCAACGTCCTGACTTTC
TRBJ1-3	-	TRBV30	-	CALDGGYKSGNTIYF	TGTGCCTTGGACGGGGGGTATAAGTCTGGAAACACCATATATTTT
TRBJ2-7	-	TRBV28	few	CASSSTLYGKGSYEQYF	TGTGCCAGCAGTTCTACTCTCTACGGGAAGGGTTCCTACGAGCAGTACTTC
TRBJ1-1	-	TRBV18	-	CASSRSENTEAFF	TGTGCCAGCTCACGCAGCGAGAACACTGAAGCTTTCTTT
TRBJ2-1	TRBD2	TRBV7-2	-	CASSLASGSPTEQFF	TGTGCCAGCAGCTTGGCTAGCGGGTCCCCGACTGAGCAGTTCTTC
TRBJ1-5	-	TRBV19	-	CASSITPTNQPQHF	TGTGCCAGTAGTATTACCCCGACCAATCAGCCCCAGCATTTT
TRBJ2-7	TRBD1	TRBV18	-	CASSQTSSGTGAGEQYF	TGTGCCAGCTCCCAGACCTCCTCGGGGACAGGAGCTGGCGAGCAGTACTTC
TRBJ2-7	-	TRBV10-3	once	CAISESGQDYEQYF	TGTGCCATCAGTGAGTCGGGACAAGACTACGAGCAGTACTTC
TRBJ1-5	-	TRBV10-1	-	CASSEGDHRPQHF	TGCGCCAGCAGTGAAGGGGATCATCGGCCCCAGCATTTT
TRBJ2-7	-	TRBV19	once	CASSIRWDSYEQYF	TGTGCCAGTAGTATCCGTTGGGACTCCTACGAGCAGTACTTC
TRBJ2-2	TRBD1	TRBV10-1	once	CASSPGQGGSGELFF	TGCGCCAGCAGTCCGGGACAGGGAGGATCCGGGGAGCTGTTTTTT
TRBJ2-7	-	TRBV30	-	CALGRGAVYEQYF	TGTGCCCTGGGGAGAGGGGCGGTCTACGAGCAGTACTTC
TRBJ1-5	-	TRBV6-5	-	CASRNGGRNQPQHF	TGTGCCAGCAGGAACGGGGGTCGCAATCAGCCCCAGCATTTT
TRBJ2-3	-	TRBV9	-	CASSGGQWGTTDTQYF	TGTGCCAGCAGCGGGGGGCAGTGGGGGACCACAGATACGCAGTATTTT
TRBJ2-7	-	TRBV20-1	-	CSASLGTPYEQYF	TGCAGTGCGAGTTTAGGGACCCCCTACGAGCAGTACTTC
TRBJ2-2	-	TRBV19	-	CASSMAGATGELFF	TGTGCCAGTAGTATGGCAGGGGCCACCGGGGAGCTGTTTTTT
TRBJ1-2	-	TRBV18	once	CASSMENYGYTF	TGTGCCAGCTCAATGGAGAACTATGGCTACACCTTC
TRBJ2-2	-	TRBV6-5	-	CASSYSYEGNTGELFF	TGTGCCAGCAGTTACTCGTACGAGGGGAACACCGGGGAGCTGTTTTTT
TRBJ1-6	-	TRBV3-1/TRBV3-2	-	CASSQVWQGGSPLHF	TGTGCCAGCAGCCAAGTCTGGCAGGGCGGGTCACCCCTCCACTTT
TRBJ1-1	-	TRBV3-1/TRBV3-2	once	CASSQGTDEAFF	TGTGCCAGCAGCCAGGGTACGGATGAAGCTTTCTTT
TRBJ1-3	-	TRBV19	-	CASSILTDSGNTIYF	TGTGCCAGTAGTATCTTGACCGACTCTGGAAACACCATATATTTT
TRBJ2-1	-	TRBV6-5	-	CASSYGGSYNEQFF	TGTGCCAGCAGTTATGGCGGCTCCTACAATGAGCAGTTCTTC